The text below deals with one T cell receptor beta chain. Its matching antigen is unknown. This sample was included in a study of cytomegalovirus exposure and HLA in healthy donors. Findings and caveats of the study: Immune exposure information available was restricted to CMV serostatus. An analysis was carried out later, and it reportedly showed fewer N-insertions in an Asian-associated ancestry cluster than the 666-donor mean. TCR beta chain V- and J-gene trimming was linked, in a later analysis, to a missense variant in DCLRE1C.

The PCR ran on 60 Vbeta and 13 Jbeta primers. Generated by immunoSEQ multiplex PCR, the TCRdb table keeps only in-frame clones and is missing some. The data show about 200,000 clones, and the top ten clones hold about 6.5%. CDR1 is MNHEY, CDR2 SMNVEV, per germline (reference sequence). The CDR3 is 15 amino acids. V was shortened by 6 bases and J by 3 bases, with 18 bases between the two germline ends. Although they were nominally healthy when sampled, donors likely had unrecorded immune exposures. V and J are TRBV27 and TRBJ2-7; a possible D gene is TRBD1 (5 bases). This sequence originates from a young man in good health and CMV-seronegative. Sequenced material: PBMCs. The CDR3 region has the DNA TGTGCCAGCAGAAGTTCCGGACAAAGCTTCTACGAGCAGTACTTC. Translation: CASRSSGQSFYEQYF.